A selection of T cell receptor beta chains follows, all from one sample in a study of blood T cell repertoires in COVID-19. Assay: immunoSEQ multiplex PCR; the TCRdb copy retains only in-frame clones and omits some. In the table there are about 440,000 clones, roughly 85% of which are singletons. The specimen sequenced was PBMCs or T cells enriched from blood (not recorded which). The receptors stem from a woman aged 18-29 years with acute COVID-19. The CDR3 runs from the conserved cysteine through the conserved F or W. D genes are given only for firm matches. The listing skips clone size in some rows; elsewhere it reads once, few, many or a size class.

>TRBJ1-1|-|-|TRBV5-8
TGTGCCAGCAGCTTGTATTCAGGACAGAACACTGAAGCTTTCTTT
CASSLYSGQNTEAFF
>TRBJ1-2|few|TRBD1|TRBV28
TGTGCCAGCAGCTCGGGACAGGGTGACTATGGCTACACCTTC
CASSSGQGDYGYTF
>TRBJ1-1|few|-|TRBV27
TGTGCCAGCAGCCCCCGCGTAGGGGGTCTTACTGAAGCTTTCTTT
CASSPRVGGLTEAFF
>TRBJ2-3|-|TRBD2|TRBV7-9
TGTGCCAGCAGCTTGGGACTAGCGGGGTATGTTACAGATACGCAGTATTTT
CASSLGLAGYVTDTQYF
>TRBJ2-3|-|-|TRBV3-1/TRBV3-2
TGTGCCAGCAGCCCCGCTTCGGAGGGAGATACGCAGTATTTT
CASSPASEGDTQYF
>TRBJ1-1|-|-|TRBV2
TGTGCCAGCAGTGGACAGATGAACACTGAAGCTTTCTTT
CASSGQMNTEAFF
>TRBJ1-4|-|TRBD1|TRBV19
TGTGCCAGTAGTCCCCCGGGACAGGATGAAAAACTGTTTTTT
CASSPPGQDEKLFF
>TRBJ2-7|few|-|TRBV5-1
TGCGCCAGCAGCTGGCAGGACAATTCCTACGAGCAGTACTTC
CASSWQDNSYEQYF
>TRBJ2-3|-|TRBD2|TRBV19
TGTGCCAGTAGTGATAGCGGGCGACGCACAGATACGCAGTATTTT
CASSDSGRRTDTQYF
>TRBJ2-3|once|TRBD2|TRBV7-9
TGTGCCAGCAGCCCTAGCGGGATCACAGATACGCAGTATTTT
CASSPSGITDTQYF
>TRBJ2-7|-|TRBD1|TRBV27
TGTGCCAGCAGCTCCGGGACAGGGGGCTACGAGCAGTACTTC
CASSSGTGGYEQYF
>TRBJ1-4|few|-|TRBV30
TGTGCCTGGAGTGTACAAAGGACAATAAATGAAAAACTGTTTTTT
CAWSVQRTINEKLFF
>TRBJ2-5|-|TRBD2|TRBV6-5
TGTGCCAGCAGCCCGACTAGCGGGGGGGCGGAGACCCAGTACTTC
CASSPTSGGAETQYF
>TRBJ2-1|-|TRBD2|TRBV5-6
TGTGCCAGCAGCTTCACGGGACTAAATTACAATGAGCAGTTCTTC
CASSFTGLNYNEQFF
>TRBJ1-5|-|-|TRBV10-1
TGCGCCAGCGGGTCCGGGTTCCAGCCCCAGCATTTT
CASGSGFQPQHF
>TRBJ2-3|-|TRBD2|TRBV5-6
TGTGCCAGCAGCGTGGGACTAGAGATAGATACGCAGTATTTT
CASSVGLEIDTQYF
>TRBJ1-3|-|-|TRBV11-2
TGTGCCAGCAGACCAAACAGGGAACCGTACTCTGGAAACACCATATATTTT
CASRPNREPYSGNTIYF
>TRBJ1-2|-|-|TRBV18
TGTGCCAGCTCCCGGTCGGGGGGCGACGGCTACACCTTC
CASSRSGGDGYTF
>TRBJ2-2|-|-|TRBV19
TGTGCCAGTAGTCCCCAGAGGGCGTCGGGGGAGCTGTTTTTT
CASSPQRASGELFF
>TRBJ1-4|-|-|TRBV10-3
TGTGCCATCAGTCAGGGGCTGTTTAATGAAAAACTGTTTTTT
CAISQGLFNEKLFF
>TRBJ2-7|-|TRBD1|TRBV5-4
TGTGCCAGCAGCTTGGACGGACAGGAATACGAGCAGTACTTC
CASSLDGQEYEQYF
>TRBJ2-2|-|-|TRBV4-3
TGCGCCAGCAGCCAAGTTCAGTTCACCGGGGAGCTGTTTTTT
CASSQVQFTGELFF
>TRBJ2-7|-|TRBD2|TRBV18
TGTGCCAGCTCAAGACTAGCGGGACCTTCCTACGAGCAGTACTTC
CASSRLAGPSYEQYF
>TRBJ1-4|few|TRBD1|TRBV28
TGTGCCAGCAGCCCTGGACAGGGGGGAAAACTGTTTTTT
CASSPGQGGKLFF
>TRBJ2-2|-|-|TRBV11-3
TGTGCCAGCAGCTCCACCGGGACAAGAGAAACCGGGGAGCTGTTTTTT
CASSSTGTRETGELFF
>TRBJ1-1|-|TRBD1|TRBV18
TGTGCCAGCTCATTCCCCGGGACAGGGGGCCGGGGCACTGAAGCTTTCTTT
CASSFPGTGGRGTEAFF
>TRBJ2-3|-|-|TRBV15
TGTGCCACCAGCAGAGAAGGTAGCCTCATATATACGCAGTATTTT
CATSREGSLIYTQYF
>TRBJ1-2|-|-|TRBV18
TGTGCCAGCTCACCCCCGGGGTCCCCCGACTATGGCTACACCTTC
CASSPPGSPDYGYTF
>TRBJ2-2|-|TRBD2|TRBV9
TGTGCCAGCAGCGTAGACTTAGCGGGTGCACAGCGCGGGGAGCTGTTTTTT
CASSVDLAGAQRGELFF
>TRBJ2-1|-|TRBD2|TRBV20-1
TGCAGTGCTAGTGGGACTAGCGGGAGGCCCGTCGATGAGCAGTTCTTC
CSASGTSGRPVDEQFF
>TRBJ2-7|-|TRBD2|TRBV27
TGTGCCAGCAGTTTCGTAGCGGGACACGAGCAGTACTTC
CASSFVAGHEQYF
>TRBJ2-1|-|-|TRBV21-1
TGTGCCAGCAGCGGGGTTGTTAGCGGCTACAATGAGCAGTTCTTC
CASSGVVSGYNEQFF
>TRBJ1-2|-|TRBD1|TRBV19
TGTGCCAGTAGTATAGACGACAGGGCATCCTATGGCTACACCTTC
CASSIDDRASYGYTF
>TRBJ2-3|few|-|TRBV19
TGTGCCAGTAGTTTCGGTGGGGGGTACCCAGATACGCAGTATTTT
CASSFGGGYPDTQYF
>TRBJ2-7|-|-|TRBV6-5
TGTGCCAGCAGGGGCCTCACAGGAATCTACGAGCAGTACTTC
CASRGLTGIYEQYF
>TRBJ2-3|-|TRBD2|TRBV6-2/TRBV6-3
TGTGCCAGCAGTTTCCCCTCTCCCGGGAGGGCCCCAGATACGCAGTATTTT
CASSFPSPGRAPDTQYF
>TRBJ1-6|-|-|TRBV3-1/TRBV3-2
TGTGCCAGCAGCTCCCAAGCTTCACCCCTCCACTTT
CASSSQASPLHF
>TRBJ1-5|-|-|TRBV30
TGTGCCTGGAGTGGACAGTCGAATCAGCCCCAGCATTTT
CAWSGQSNQPQHF
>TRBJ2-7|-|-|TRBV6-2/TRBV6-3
TGTGCCAGCAGTCCCATGTCCTACGAGCAGTACTTC
CASSPMSYEQYF
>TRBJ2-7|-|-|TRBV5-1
TGCGCCAGCAGCTTGATGGCAGGTTCCTACGAGCAGTACTTC
CASSLMAGSYEQYF
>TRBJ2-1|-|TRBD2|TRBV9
TGTGCCAGCAGCGGTAGCGGGGGGAGTAGGTACAATGAGCAGTTCTTC
CASSGSGGSRYNEQFF
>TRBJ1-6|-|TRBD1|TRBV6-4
TGTGCCAGCAGTGACGGGACAGCGAATTCACCCCTCCACTTT
CASSDGTANSPLHF
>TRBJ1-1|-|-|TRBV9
TGTGCCAGCAGCGTGGCAGGGTCGTGGACTGAAGCTTTCTTT
CASSVAGSWTEAFF
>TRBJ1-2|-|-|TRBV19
TGTGCCAGTTGGACTGAAAACTATGGCTACACCTTC
CASWTENYGYTF
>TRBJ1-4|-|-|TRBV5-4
TGTGCCAGCAGCCGAAACCCCGGGTTTGGCGAAAAACTGTTTTTT
CASSRNPGFGEKLFF
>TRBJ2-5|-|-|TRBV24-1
TGTGCCACCAGTGATTCCGGGACACTTAAAGAGACCCAGTACTTC
CATSDSGTLKETQYF
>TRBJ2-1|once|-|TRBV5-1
TGCGCCAGCAGCTTGGACGCGTTGAGTGAGCAGTTCTTC
CASSLDALSEQFF
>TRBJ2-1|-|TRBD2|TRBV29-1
TGCAGCACTAGCGGGGTCTTCGTCTCCTACAATGAGCAGTTCTTC
CSTSGVFVSYNEQFF
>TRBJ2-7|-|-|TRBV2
TGTGCCAGCAGTGAAGGCAGGGCCTACGAGCAGTACTTC
CASSEGRAYEQYF
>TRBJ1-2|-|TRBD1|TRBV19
TGTGCCAGTAGGGACGGGACAGGTTCTAACTATGGCTACACCTTC
CASRDGTGSNYGYTF
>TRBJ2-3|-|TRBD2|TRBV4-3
TGCGCCAGCAGCCGGTCTAGACTAGCCAGTTCTACAGATACGCAGTATTTT
CASSRSRLASSTDTQYF
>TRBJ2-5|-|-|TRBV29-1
TGCAGCGACGGGGAGACCCAGTACTTC
CSDGETQYF
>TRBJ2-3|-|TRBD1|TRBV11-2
TGTGCCAGCAGCCCCTATGCGTGGGACAGGGGGCGAGATACGCAGTATTTT
CASSPYAWDRGRDTQYF
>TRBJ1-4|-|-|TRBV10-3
TGTGCCATCAGTGAGGGTCGGGAAACTAATGAAAAACTGTTTTTT
CAISEGRETNEKLFF
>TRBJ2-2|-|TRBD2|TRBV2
TGTGCCACCGGAGCGGGAGTGAACACCGGGGAGCTGTTTTTT
CATGAGVNTGELFF